This T cell receptor (beta chain) comes out of a study of a mutant IDH1 vaccine in newly diagnosed glioma. About the research overall: Patients began vaccination 4-6 weeks after radiotherapy alone, or with temozolomide cycles. Therapy received beforehand was radiotherapy, temozolomide, or both, with most patients given both.

The germline CDR1 and CDR2 sequences are LNHDA and SQIVND (reference sequence). Trimming took 0 bases from V and 0 from J, leaving 8 bases between them. The CDR3 is 15 amino acids. Specified time point: week 35, safety follow-up. What each vaccine dose contained was 300 ug of mutant IDH1 20-mer peptide, accompanied by topical imiquimod. The donors' diagnosis was new WHO grade 3 or 4 astrocytoma that was IDH1-mutant and ATRX-lost. On this clone itself: Its antigen is undetermined.

Generated by immunoSEQ multiplex PCR, the TCRdb table keeps only in-frame clones and is missing some. The sample lists roughly 52,000 clones; roughly 80% were seen once. The sequence was obtained from a young woman with glioma. Here the sequenced sample was PBMCs, taken from a glioma patient whose treatment included an IDH1 peptide vaccine. J is TRBJ1-1 and V is TRBV19, with TRBD1 as a possible D gene (5 bases). The CDR3 is CASSIDGGVNTEAFF. As DNA, the CDR3 is TGTGCCAGTAGTATAGACGGAGGGGTGAACACTGAAGCTTTCTTT.